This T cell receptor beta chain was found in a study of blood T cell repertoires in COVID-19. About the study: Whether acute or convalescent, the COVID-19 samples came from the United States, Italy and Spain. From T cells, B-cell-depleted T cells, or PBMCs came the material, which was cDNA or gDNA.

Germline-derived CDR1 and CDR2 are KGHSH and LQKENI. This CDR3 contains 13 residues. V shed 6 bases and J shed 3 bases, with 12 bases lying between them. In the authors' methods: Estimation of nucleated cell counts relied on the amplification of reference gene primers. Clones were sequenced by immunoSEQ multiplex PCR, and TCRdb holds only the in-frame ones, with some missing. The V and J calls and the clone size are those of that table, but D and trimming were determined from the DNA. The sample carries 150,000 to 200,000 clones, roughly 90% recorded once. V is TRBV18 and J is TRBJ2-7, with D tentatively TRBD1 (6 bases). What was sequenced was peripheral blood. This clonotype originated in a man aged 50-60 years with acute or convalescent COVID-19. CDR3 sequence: CASSRQENYEQYF. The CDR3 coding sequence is TGTGCCAGCTCCCGACAGGAAAACTACGAGCAGTACTTC. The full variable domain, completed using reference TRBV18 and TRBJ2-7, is NAGVMQNPRHLVRRRGQEARLRCSPMKGHSHVYWYRQLPEEGLKFMVYLQKENIIDESGMPKERFSAEFPKEGPSILRIQQVVRGDSAAYFCASSRQENYEQYFGPGTRLTVT.